Sequencing of this TCR beta chain was carried out in a study of cytomegalovirus exposure and HLA in healthy donors. Comments on this clone: The antigen remains unidentified.

Vbeta (60) and Jbeta (13) primers were used in the PCR. Only in-frame clones appear in the TCRdb table, and some are missing; sequencing was by immunoSEQ multiplex PCR. The table has about 110,000 clones, 65% to 85% seen once. The ends lost 3 bases at V and 3 bases at J; junction bases unmatched: 7. This CDR3 contains 15 residues. Germline V lookup: CDR1 LNHNV, CDR2 YYDKDF (reference sequence). Findings and limits, study-wide: In vitro data verified a few CMV-associated chains as specific for CMV antigens. Across HLA loci, a later analysis found differing TCR association rates, with DRB1 most and HLA-C fewest. Reported performance of the classifier showed diagnosis of cytomegalovirus status with high specificity and sensitivity.

Sequenced sample: PBMCs. The sequence came from a male donor in good health and CMV-seronegative. V is TRBV15 and J is TRBJ2-7; 8 nucleotides align to TRBD2. The CDR3 region has the DNA TGTGCCACCAGCAGTCTCCGGGAGGGACTCTACGAGCAGTACTTC. Amino acids: CATSSLREGLYEQYF. Full variable domain (outside the CDR3, taken from reference TRBV15 and TRBJ2-7): DAMVIQNPRYQVTQFGKPVTLSCSQTLNHNVMYWYQQKSSQAPKLLFHYYDKDFNNEADTPDNFQSRRPNTSFCFLDIRSPGLGDTAMYLCATSSLREGLYEQYFGPGTRLTVT.